What follows are 21 T cell receptor beta chains derived from one specimen sequenced in a study of beta chain features in type 1 diabetes. Expressed TCRB transcripts were sequenced, since all the RNA that had been isolated was reverse transcribed. Sequencing was performed with immunoSEQ multiplex PCR; in TCRdb, only in-frame clones are kept and a portion is missing. The sample carries 450,000 or so clones, around 10% recorded once. Sequencing used naive CD4+ T cells from blood. The receptors here all came from a woman aged 18-29 years in good health.

A note on this clone: Other DNA sequences in this sample translate to the same CDR3. The V gene is TRBV18, the J gene TRBJ2-1; 7 bases match TRBD1. In germline, CDR1 is KGHSH, CDR2 LQKENI. With V trimmed by 0 bases and J by 4 bases, 3 bases remained unmatched. The CDR3 totals 15 residues. Here the CDR3 DNA reads TGTGCCAGCTCACCACCGACAGGGTCATACAATGAGCAGTTCTTC. This codes for CASSPPTGSYNEQFF.

The chain has TRBV12-5 and TRBJ2-5; D ambiguous. CDR3 length equals 13 residues. Trimming pared 3 bases from V and 3 bases from J, leaving 8 bases between. In germline, CDR1 is LGHNT, CDR2 FRNRAP. The CDR3 here is CASGFTLEETQYF. The CDR3 DNA follows: TGTGCTAGTGGTTTCACTTTAGAAGAGACCCAGTACTTC.

This chain connects TRBV4-1 to TRBJ2-7; 8 nucleotides align to TRBD1. V lost 1 base and J lost 3; bases outside the gene matches: 8. The CDR3 has 16 amino acids. Germline CDR1 MGHRA, CDR2 YSYEKL. CDR3 in amino acids: CASSQGLTGVFYEQYF. Here the CDR3 DNA reads TGCGCCAGCAGCCAAGGTCTGACAGGGGTTTTCTACGAGCAGTACTTC.

The rearrangement links TRBV18 to TRBJ1-6, with D uncertain. Germline CDR1 and CDR2: KGHSH and LQKENI. Trimming took 5 bases from V and 7 from J, leaving 15 bases between them. The CDR3 extends over 15 amino acids. The CDR3 bases are TGTGCCAGCTCAACTCCGGGATCTGGGAATTCACCCCTCCACTTT. Amino acids: CASSTPGSGNSPLHF.

This clone came up a few times. The chain combines TRBV7-9 with TRBJ2-3, with D possibly TRBD2 on 5 matching bases. The ends were cut back, 0 bases at V and 2 bases at J, with 9 bases in the middle. Germline values: CDR1 SEHNR, CDR2 FQNEAQ (reference sequence). The CDR3 has 15 amino acids. CDR3 nucleotides: TGTGCCAGCAGCTTAGCGGGAGCCGACACAGATACGCAGTATTTT. Its protein product is CASSLAGADTDTQYF. The full variable domain, rest sourced from reference TRBV7-9 and TRBJ2-3, is DTGVSQNPRHKITKRGQNVTFRCDPISEHNRLYWYRQTLGQGPEFLTYFQNEAQLEKSRLLSDRFSAERPKGSFSTLEIQRTEQGDSAMYLCASSLAGADTDTQYFGPGTRLTVL.

This clone has a handful of counts. CDR3 nucleotide sequence: TGCAGTGCTACTGCGGAAAGGACCCAGTACTTC. Its protein is CSATAERTQYF. This rearrangement joins TRBV20-1 to TRBJ2-5; D is unclear. The CDR3 extends over 11 amino acids. CDR1 DFQATT and CDR2 SNEGSKA come from the germline V gene (reference sequence). V was cut by 4 bases and J by 7 bases, with 10 bases left in between.

The DNA of the CDR3 is TGTGCCAGCAGCTCCCCAGCGGGACCGTCACCCGATACGCAGTATTTT. Translated: CASSSPAGPSPDTQYF. The chain joins TRBV7-2 to TRBJ2-3; 7 nucleotides agree with TRBD2. This CDR3 is built from 16 residues. Germline CDR1 and CDR2: SGHTA and FQGNSA. Trimming cost V 4 bases and J 6 bases; bases outside gene matches: 13.

This clone has a count of ten or more. The chain joins TRBV30 to TRBJ2-7; 7 nucleotides align to TRBD2. The V and J ends lost 0 bases and 2 bases, in that order; junction bases with no gene match: 13. Germline assignment: CDR1 GTSNPN and CDR2 SVGIG (reference sequence). The CDR3 has 17 residues. CDR3: CAWSVLLAREGTYEQYF. CDR3 sequence (DNA): TGTGCCTGGAGTGTACTGCTCGCGAGGGAGGGAACCTACGAGCAGTACTTC.

Concerning this clone: Other DNA variants within this sample encode the same CDR3. The CDR3 DNA sequence: TGCAGTGCTAGAACGGAGACCCAGTACTTC. Translated: CSARTETQYF. The V call is TRBV20-1, the J call TRBJ2-5; D not resolved. The V and J ends lost 2 bases and 5 bases respectively, with 3 bases between them. Germline CDR1 is DFQATT and CDR2 is SNEGSKA (reference sequence). The CDR3 covers 10 residues.

The CDR3 sequence: CSVGGAQETQYF. CDR3 DNA: TGCAGCGTTGGAGGCGCTCAAGAGACCCAGTACTTC. This chain links TRBV29-1 with TRBJ2-5; unclear D gene. CDR1 and CDR2 (germline): SQVTM, ANQGSEA. The CDR3 spans 12 residues. Trimming left V 4 bases short and J 2 bases short, with 8 bases between.

The chain is built from TRBV2 and TRBJ1-2, with no clear D. V was pared by 3 bases and J by 4 bases, with 12 bases between. The CDR3 consists of 14 residues. Germline V CDR1 and CDR2: SNHLY, FYNNEI. CDR3 bases: TGTGCCAGCAGTGAGATGGAAGGGTTCTATGGCTACACCTTC. Amino acids: CASSEMEGFYGYTF.

Comment on this clone: The junction departs from germline at one end; a sequencing error may be responsible. The V call is TRBV27, the J call TRBJ2-1, with D tentatively TRBD2 (6 bases). This CDR3 has 17 residues. Germline values: CDR1 MNHEY, CDR2 SMNVEV (reference sequence). CDR3 loop: CASSLIVVRDSDNEQFF. DNA for the CDR3: TGTGCCAGCAGTTTGATTGTAGTCCGGGACTCCGACAATGAGCAGTTCTTC.

This clone has only a few counts. J is TRBJ2-3 and V is TRBV5-4; weak D call: TRBD1 (5 bases). Germline CDR1 reads SGHNT; CDR2 reads YYREEE (reference sequence). V was shortened by 4 bases and J by 0 bases, with 12 bases between the two germline ends. The CDR3 sequence is 15 residues long. CDR3 sequence reads: CASSPDRASTDTQYF. The CDR3 DNA reads TGTGCCAGCAGCCCCGACAGAGCTAGCACAGATACGCAGTATTTT.

The chain combines TRBV9 with TRBJ2-2; possibly TRBD2 for D (6 bases). Germline V CDR1 and CDR2: SGDLS, YYNGEE. V was cut by 4 bases and J by 2 bases, with 9 bases left in between. The CDR3 spans 14 residues. The CDR3 DNA follows: TGTGCCAGCAGCATGGGACTTAACACCGGGGAGCTGTTTTTT. Translation: CASSMGLNTGELFF.

This chain connects TRBV5-1 to TRBJ1-1; no definite D call. Germline V CDR1 and CDR2: SGHRS, YFSETQ. V shed 5 bases and J shed 3 bases, with 14 bases lying between them. This CDR3 region has 14 residues. The DNA for the CDR3 is TGCGCCAGCAGGCGAGGCGGACTGGACACTGAAGCTTTCTTT. Protein sequence: CASRRGGLDTEAFF.

This clone has a handful of counts. The V gene is TRBV9, the J gene TRBJ1-4; D is unclear. V lost 1 base and J 4 bases, leaving 5 bases between the germline ends. Germline V gene sequence: CDR1 SGDLS, CDR2 YYNGEE. The CDR3 spans 13 residues. The CDR3 is CASSVRLNEKLFF. The CDR3 DNA reads as TGTGCCAGCAGCGTACGCCTTAATGAAAAACTGTTTTTT.

The chain joins TRBV4-2 to TRBJ2-3; 11 nucleotides agree with TRBD2. The CDR3 is made up of 17 amino acids. Germline loops: CDR1 LGHNA, CDR2 YNFKEQ. The V segment lost 0 bases and the J segment 8 bases; nucleotides outside the gene matches: 10. The chain's CDR3 is CASSQEPSGGPWGTQYF. DNA of the CDR3: TGTGCCAGCAGCCAAGAACCTAGCGGGGGGCCATGGGGTACGCAGTATTTT.

The chain links TRBV13 to TRBJ2-1; D call uncertain. The CDR3 is 11 residues long. Germline CDR1 PRHDT, CDR2 FYEKMQ (reference sequence). Between the trimmed V and J ends, which lost 4 bases and 9 bases, there was a span of 7 bases. CDR3 nucleotides: TGTGCCAGCAGCTACAAGGGTGAGCAGTTCTTC. It yields the protein CASSYKGEQFF. Based on the CDR3 plus reference TRBV13 and TRBJ2-1, the full variable domain is AAGVIQSPRHLIKEKRETATLKCYPIPRHDTVYWYQQGPGQDPQFLISFYEKMQSDKGSIPDRFSAQQFSDYHSELNMSSLELGDSALYFCASSYKGEQFFGPGTRLTVL.

The V gene is TRBV28, the J gene TRBJ1-2, with TRBD1 as a possible D gene (6 bases). Trimming cost V 3 bases and J 8 bases, with 10 bases left between them. Per the germline V gene, CDR1 is MDHEN and CDR2 is SYDVKM. This CDR3 contains 12 residues. In DNA form, the CDR3 reads TGTGCCAGCAGTTTCCAGGGGCGGGGCTACACCTTC. Translation: CASSFQGRGYTF.

This clone was observed a few times. The sample holds other DNA sequences that translate to the same CDR3. This chain joins TRBV7-6 and TRBJ2-1, with no clear D. CDR1 is SGHVS, CDR2 FNYEAQ, per germline. V was pared by 5 bases and J by 4 bases, with 6 bases between. The CDR3 is made up of 12 amino acids. CDR3 region: CASSTSYNEQFF. For the CDR3, the DNA is TGTGCCAGCAGCACCTCGTACAATGAGCAGTTCTTC.

This clone was detected only once. The chain combines TRBV10-3 with TRBJ2-5; 8 bases fit TRBD1. Trimming took 8 bases from V and 2 from J; bases not matched to a gene: 16. This CDR3 region has 17 residues. Germline V gene data show CDR1 as ENHRY and CDR2 as SYGVKD. Written as DNA, the CDR3 is TGTGCCATCCGCGGGAATCCTGGACAGGGCCAACAAGAGACCCAGTACTTC. Protein: CAIRGNPGQGQQETQYF.